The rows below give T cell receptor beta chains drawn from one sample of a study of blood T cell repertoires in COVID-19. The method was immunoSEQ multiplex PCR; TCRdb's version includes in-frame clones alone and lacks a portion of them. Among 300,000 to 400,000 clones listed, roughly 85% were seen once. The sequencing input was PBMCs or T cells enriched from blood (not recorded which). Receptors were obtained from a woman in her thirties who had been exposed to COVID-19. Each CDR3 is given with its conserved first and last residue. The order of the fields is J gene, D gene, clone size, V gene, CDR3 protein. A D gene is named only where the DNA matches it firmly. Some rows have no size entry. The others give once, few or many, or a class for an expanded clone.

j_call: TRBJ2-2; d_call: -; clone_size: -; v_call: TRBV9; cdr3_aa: CASSPLGPGELFF
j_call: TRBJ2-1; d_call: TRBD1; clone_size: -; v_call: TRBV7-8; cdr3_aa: CASSLEGGEYNEQFF
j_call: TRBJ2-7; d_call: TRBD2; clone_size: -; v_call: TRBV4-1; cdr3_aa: CASSQGGGLAGVRQYF
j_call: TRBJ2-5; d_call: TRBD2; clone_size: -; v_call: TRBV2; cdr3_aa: CASSETSGRALTQYF
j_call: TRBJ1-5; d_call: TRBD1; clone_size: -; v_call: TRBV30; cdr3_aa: CAWSMGQGGLAQHF
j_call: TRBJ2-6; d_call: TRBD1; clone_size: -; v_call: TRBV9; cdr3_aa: CASSFGTGQANVLTF
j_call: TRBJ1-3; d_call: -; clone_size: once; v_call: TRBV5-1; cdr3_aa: CASSLAGQISGNTIYF
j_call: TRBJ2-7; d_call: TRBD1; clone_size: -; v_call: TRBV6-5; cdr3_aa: CASSSGTGSSYEQYF
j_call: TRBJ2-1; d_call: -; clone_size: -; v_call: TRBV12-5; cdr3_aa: CASGLVIQRDEQFF
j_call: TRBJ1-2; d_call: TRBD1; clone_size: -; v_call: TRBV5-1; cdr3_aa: CASSPPRDSYGYTF
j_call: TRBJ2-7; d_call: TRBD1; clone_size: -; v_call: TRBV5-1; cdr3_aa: CASSFGTVYEQYF
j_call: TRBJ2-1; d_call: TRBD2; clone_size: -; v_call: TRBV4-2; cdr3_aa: CASSQGTAGGLNEQFF
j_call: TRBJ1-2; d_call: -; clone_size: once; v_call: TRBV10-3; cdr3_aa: CAISIPPDSVGDYGYTF
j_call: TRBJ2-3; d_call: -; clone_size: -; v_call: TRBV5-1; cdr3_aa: CASSLAQPSDTQYF
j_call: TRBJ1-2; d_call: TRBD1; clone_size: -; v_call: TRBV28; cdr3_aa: CASSTPSRTGDGYTF
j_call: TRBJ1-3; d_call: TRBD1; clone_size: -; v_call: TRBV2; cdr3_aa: CASSRTGDSGNTIYF
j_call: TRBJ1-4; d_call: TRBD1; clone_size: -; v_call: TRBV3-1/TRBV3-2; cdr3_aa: CASSQMYQGGEKLFF
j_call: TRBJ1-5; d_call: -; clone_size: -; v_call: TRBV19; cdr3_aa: CASRPTGIGQPQHF
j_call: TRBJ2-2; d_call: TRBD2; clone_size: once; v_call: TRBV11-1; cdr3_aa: CASTMGLANTGELFF
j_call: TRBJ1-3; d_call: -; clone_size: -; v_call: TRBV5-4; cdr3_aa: CASSLRTEGNTIYF
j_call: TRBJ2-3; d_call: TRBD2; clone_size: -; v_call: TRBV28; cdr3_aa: CASSFGSGGANHLDTQYF
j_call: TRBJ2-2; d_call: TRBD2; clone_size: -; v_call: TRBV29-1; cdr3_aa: CSVWTSGSVTGELFF
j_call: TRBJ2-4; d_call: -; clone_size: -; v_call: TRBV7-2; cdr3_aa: CASSLGAPGGAKNIQYF
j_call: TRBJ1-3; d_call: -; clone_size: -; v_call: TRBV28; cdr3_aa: CASIPPGAGNTIYF
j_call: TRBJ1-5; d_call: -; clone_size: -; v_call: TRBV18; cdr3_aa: CASSREGSNQPQHF
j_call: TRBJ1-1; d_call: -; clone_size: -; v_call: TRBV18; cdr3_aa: CASSPPSLNTEAFF
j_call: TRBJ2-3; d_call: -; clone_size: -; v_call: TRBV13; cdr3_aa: CASSLVGANTQYF
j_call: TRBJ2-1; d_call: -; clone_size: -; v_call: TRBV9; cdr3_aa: CASSVANWSEQFF
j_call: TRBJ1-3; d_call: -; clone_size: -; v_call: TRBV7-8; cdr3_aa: CASSLDSAGNTIYF
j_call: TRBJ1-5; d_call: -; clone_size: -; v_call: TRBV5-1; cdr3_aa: CASSLASGENQPQHF
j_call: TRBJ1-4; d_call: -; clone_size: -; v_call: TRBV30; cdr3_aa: CAWSVVRGGEKLFF
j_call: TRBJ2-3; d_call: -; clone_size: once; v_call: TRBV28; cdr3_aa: CASSLSSVTDTQYF
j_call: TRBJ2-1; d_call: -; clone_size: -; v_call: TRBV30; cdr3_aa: CAWSLGQSSYNEQFF
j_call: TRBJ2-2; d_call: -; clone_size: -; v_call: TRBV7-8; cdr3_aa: CASSIRGTGELFF
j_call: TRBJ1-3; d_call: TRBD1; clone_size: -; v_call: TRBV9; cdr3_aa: CASSAFRSGGGNTIYF
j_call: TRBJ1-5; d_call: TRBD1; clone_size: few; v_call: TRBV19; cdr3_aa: CASSTGTGNQPQHF
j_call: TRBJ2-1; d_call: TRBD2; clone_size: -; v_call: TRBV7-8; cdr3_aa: CASTAGKSSYNEQFF
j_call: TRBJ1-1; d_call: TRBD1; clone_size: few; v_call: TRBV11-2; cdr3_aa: CASSALGTVATEAFF
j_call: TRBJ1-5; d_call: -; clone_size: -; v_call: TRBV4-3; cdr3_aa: CASSQVLVSRDNQPQHF
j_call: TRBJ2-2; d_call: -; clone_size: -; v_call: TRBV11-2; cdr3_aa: CASSPRLDTGELFF